Listed below are T cell receptor beta chains from one sample, sequenced in a study of cytomegalovirus exposure and HLA in healthy donors. Libraries were prepared by immunoSEQ multiplex PCR; TCRdb keeps only in-frame clonotypes and omits some of them. The sample contains fewer than 250,000 clones, 70% to 80% of which appear only once. The sequenced material came from PBMCs. Source of these receptors: a woman aged 30 to 39 in good health and CMV-seropositive. Both conserved end residues are part of each CDR3. Fields, in order: D gene, clone size, V gene, J gene, CDR3 DNA, CDR3 protein. A D gene is named only where the DNA matches it firmly. A clone size is listed for some rows: how often the clone was seen (once, few, many), or a class if it is expanded.

>NA|NA|TRBV14|TRBJ1-4
TGTGCCAGCAGCCAAGGAGGCTGGACTAATGAAAAACTGTTTTTT
CASSQGGWTNEKLFF
>TRBD1|NA|TRBV5-1|TRBJ1-2
TGCGCCAGCAGCTTCCCGGACAGGGGGAACTATGGCTACACCTTC
CASSFPDRGNYGYTF
>TRBD1|NA|TRBV10-3|TRBJ2-7
TGTGCCATCAGTGAGGGGACAGGGGCCTCCTACGAGCAGTACTTC
CAISEGTGASYEQYF
>NA|NA|TRBV5-1|TRBJ2-3
TGCGCCAGCAGCTTGACAGGTAGCACAGATACGCAGTATTTT
CASSLTGSTDTQYF
>TRBD1|NA|TRBV5-5|TRBJ2-7
TGTGCCAGCAGCTTCCCCGGGACAGGGGGTGAGCAGTACTTC
CASSFPGTGGEQYF
>TRBD1|NA|TRBV28|TRBJ1-2
TGTGCCAGCAGTTTCAGACAGGGTGATGGCTACACCTTC
CASSFRQGDGYTF
>NA|NA|TRBV7-2|TRBJ2-7
TGTGCCAGCAGTAGGGGCCTAGAGCCCTACGAGCAGTACTTC
CASSRGLEPYEQYF
>TRBD2|once|TRBV5-6|TRBJ2-5
TGTGCCAGCAGCTACCCCCGGGGGGGCGAGACCCAGTACTTC
CASSYPRGGETQYF
>TRBD2|NA|TRBV6-6|TRBJ2-4
TGTGCCAGCAGTCCTATACGGGGGGGCGTCATCATTCAGTACTTC
CASSPIRGGVIIQYF
>NA|NA|TRBV10-3|TRBJ1-5
TGTGCCATCAGCCAAACAGGGATTAGCAATCAGCCCCAGCATTTT
CAISQTGISNQPQHF
>TRBD2|NA|TRBV7-9|TRBJ2-7
TGTGCCAGCAGCTTTAGCGGGGTCGGGGGACACGAGCAGTACTTC
CASSFSGVGGHEQYF
>TRBD1|few|TRBV30|TRBJ1-2
TGTGCCTCTGACAGGGTTAACTATGGCTACACCTTC
CASDRVNYGYTF
>NA|NA|TRBV5-4|TRBJ2-7
TGTGCCAGCAGCTTGGGATCCGGGGCCTACGAGCAGTACTTC
CASSLGSGAYEQYF
>TRBD2|NA|TRBV7-8|TRBJ2-1
TGTGCCAGCAGCTTTGGGGGGGTCAATGAGCAGTTCTTC
CASSFGGVNEQFF
>TRBD1|NA|TRBV5-3|TRBJ2-7
TGTGCCAGAAGCGGGACAGGCACCTTC
CARSGTGTF
>TRBD2|few|TRBV4-2|TRBJ2-3
TGTGCCAGCAGCCAAGAGTTCGGGGGGGCCGGAGATACGCAGTATTTT
CASSQEFGGAGDTQYF
>TRBD2|NA|TRBV27|TRBJ2-2
TGTGCCAGCAGTTTGCGGGAGCGAGGCGGGGAGCTGTTTTTT
CASSLRERGGELFF
>TRBD1|NA|TRBV7-7|TRBJ2-5
TGTGCTAGCAGTTCCGGGACAGGGGGCTTGGAGACCCAGTACTTC
CASSSGTGGLETQYF
>TRBD2|NA|TRBV19|TRBJ2-7
TGTGCCAGTACCGCTAGCGGGAGTACAGACGAGCAGTACTTC
CASTASGSTDEQYF
>TRBD1|NA|TRBV7-2|TRBJ1-2
TGTGCCAGCACACGCCCGGGGACAGGGGCTCTCTATGGCTACACCTTC
CASTRPGTGALYGYTF
>TRBD2|NA|TRBV19|TRBJ2-7
TGTGCCAGTAGTATAGACAAGCGGGGGGGCGGCTACGAGCAGTACTTC
CASSIDKRGGGYEQYF
>NA|NA|TRBV7-2|TRBJ2-3
TGTGCCAGCAGCTTAGTGGGAGAGATAGATACGCAGTATTTT
CASSLVGEIDTQYF
>NA|NA|TRBV6-6|TRBJ1-1
TGTGCCAGCAGTTGGGCAGACCTTGAAGCTTTCTTT
CASSWADLEAFF
>NA|NA|TRBV28|TRBJ1-4
TGTGCCAGCAGCTGGCAGGGCAGGAGGGAAATTGGAAAACTGTTTTTT
CASSWQGRREIGKLFF
>NA|NA|TRBV4-3|TRBJ2-5
TGCGCCAGCAGCCACCAGGGTTTGGGAGAGACCCAGTACTTC
CASSHQGLGETQYF
>NA|few|TRBV6-1|TRBJ2-7
TGTGCCAGCACAGGGGCCTACGAGCAGTACTTC
CASTGAYEQYF
>NA|NA|TRBV4-1|TRBJ2-3
TGCGCCAGCAGCCAAGATTGGCTTTCAAAGGATACGCAGTATTTT
CASSQDWLSKDTQYF
>NA|NA|TRBV6-5|TRBJ2-6
TGTGCCAGCAGCACCGACGGGGCTGGGGCCAACGTCCTGACTTTC
CASSTDGAGANVLTF
>NA|NA|TRBV5-1|TRBJ2-1
TGCGCCAGCAGCTCGCAGGCTCCTGGCTCCTACAATGAGCAGTTCTTC
CASSSQAPGSYNEQFF
>NA|NA|TRBV28|TRBJ2-7
TGTGCCAGCAGCTCGCCAACAGGGTCCTACGAGCAGTACTTC
CASSSPTGSYEQYF
>TRBD2|few|TRBV11-1|TRBJ2-7
TGTGCCAGCAGCTTACCCCGGCCCAGCGGGAGCTACGAGCAGTACTTC
CASSLPRPSGSYEQYF
>NA|NA|TRBV5-1|TRBJ2-6
TGCGCCAGCAGCGCGGGACTGGTCTCTGGGGCCAACGTCCTGACTTTC
CASSAGLVSGANVLTF
>NA|NA|TRBV18|TRBJ2-1
TGTGCCAGCTCACAATCAGGTGTCTCCTACAATGAGCAGTTCTTC
CASSQSGVSYNEQFF
>NA|NA|TRBV18|TRBJ1-2
TGTGCCAGCTCACCTGGGAGAGACGTCTATGGCTACACCTTC
CASSPGRDVYGYTF
>TRBD2|NA|TRBV5-1|TRBJ2-1
TGCGCCAGCAGCGTAAAGACTAGCGGGGGGAGGGATGAGCAGTTCTTC
CASSVKTSGGRDEQFF
>TRBD1|NA|TRBV7-2|TRBJ1-2
TGTGCCAGCACCCCTCCTGACAGGGCGGGCTACACCTTC
CASTPPDRAGYTF
>TRBD1|NA|TRBV7-2|TRBJ1-2
TGTGCCAGCAGCTTTGAGACAGGGGGATATTCTGGCTACACCTTC
CASSFETGGYSGYTF
>TRBD2|once|TRBV7-9|TRBJ2-3
TGTGCCAGCAGCCTCCCACTAGCGGGAGTAGCGGATACGCAGTATTTT
CASSLPLAGVADTQYF
>TRBD1|NA|TRBV27|TRBJ1-1
TGTGCCAGCAGTCCCAGACAGGGGATGAACACTGAAGCTTTCTTT
CASSPRQGMNTEAFF
>TRBD2|NA|TRBV30|TRBJ2-1
TGTGCCTGGAGTCTCCAGCGGGGGGGCTACAATGAGCAGTTCTTC
CAWSLQRGGYNEQFF
>TRBD1|NA|TRBV23-1|TRBJ2-3
TGCGCCAGCAGTCAAGGTGGACAGGGCACAGATACGCAGTATTTT
CASSQGGQGTDTQYF